Here is one TCR beta chain with its context. Its antigen is still unknown. This record belongs to a study of cytomegalovirus exposure and HLA in healthy donors. Study-wide findings and caveats: The study labeled 164 TCR beta chains cytomegalovirus-associated.

Data came from immunoSEQ multiplex PCR; TCRdb stores just in-frame clones and leaves some out. The sample shows 200,000 to 250,000 clones, just over 90% of them seen only once. The material sequenced was PBMCs. The sequence was obtained from a woman between 18 and 29 years old in good health and CMV-seronegative.

CDR3 residues: CASIGTSEIYQYF. CDR3 DNA: TGTGCCAGCATCGGGACTAGCGAGATCTATCAGTACTTC. This chain links TRBV25-1 with TRBJ2-5; 10 nucleotides match TRBD2. Germline V CDR1 and CDR2: MGHDK, SYGVNS. CDR3 length equals 13 residues. J lost 11 bases, V lost 7 bases, and 10 bases had no gene match.